The next 4 T cell receptor beta chains were all read from a single sample in a study of human T cells and chemical hapten exposure. Time point here: pre-sensitization, week 0. Stated treatment: therapeutic diphenylcyclopropenone sensitization with weekly scalp DPC. One entry per CDR3 protein, called by TCRdb with MiXCR from the RACE reads. The data show about 180,000 distinct CDR3 sequences, 25% to 35% seen once. The sample was whole blood, taken in connection with sensitization to the hapten diphenylcyclopropenone (DPC). These receptors were collected from a woman in her twenties or thirties with alopecia areata. Some clones in this sample may be carry-over from other donors' samples.

The V and J genes are TRBV7-9 and TRBJ2-3; no reliable D call. From germline, CDR1 is SEHNR and CDR2 FQNEAQ (reference sequence). The CDR3 is made up of 14 amino acids. V shed 5 bases and J shed 4 bases, with 13 bases lying between them. CDR3 sequence reads: CASSPRAAADTQYF. The CDR3 DNA is TGTGCCAGCAGCCCCCGGGCCGCAGCAGATACGCAGTATTTT.

The gene calls are TRBV27 and TRBJ1-1; D is perhaps TRBD1 (5 bases). Germline V lookup: CDR1 MNHEY, CDR2 SMNVEV (reference sequence). The CDR3 runs 14 residues. The V end was cut by 2 bases, the J end by 7 bases, with 14 bases between. The CDR3 is CASSLAVRGGEAFF. CDR3 bases: TGTGCCAGCAGTTTAGCAGTGCGGGGGGGTGAAGCTTTCTTT.

V gene TRBV4-2 combines with J gene TRBJ2-2, with 7 bases aligning to TRBD1. Germline values: CDR1 LGHNA, CDR2 YNFKEQ. This CDR3 is built from 15 residues. V lost 3 bases to trimming and J lost 2 bases; unmatched junction nucleotides: 3. CDR3 in amino acids: CASSQTGPNTGELFF. The CDR3 DNA reads TGTGCCAGCAGCCAGACAGGGCCCAACACCGGGGAGCTGTTTTTT.

The chain couples TRBV4-2 to TRBJ2-7, with 7 bases matching TRBD1. Trimming took 5 bases from V and 1 from J; bases not matched to a gene: 8. Germline V gene sequence: CDR1 LGHNA, CDR2 YNFKEQ. This CDR3 is 15 amino acids long. DNA for the CDR3: TGTGCCAGCAGCTTCCGGACAGGCGGATCCTACGAGCAGTACTTC. Encoded protein: CASSFRTGGSYEQYF.